This record covers a single T cell receptor (beta chain). Its antigen remains unknown. Treatment specified: about 20 received Ad26.COV2.S at low or high dose, single or two shots; five or six received placebo; per-sample allocation not given. Material that was analyzed had been drawn on day 63 after the first vaccine or placebo injection. It was an adult aged 18-55 years in Boston who was the donor. This record belongs to a study of Ad26.COV2.S vaccination and SARS-CoV-2 variants. The table came from immunoSEQ multiplex PCR; TCRdb's copy has only in-frame clones and leaves some out. Of more than 400,000 clones listed, 92% are singletons. Germline lookup yields CDR1 MNHEY and CDR2 SMNVEV (reference sequence). The CDR3 consists of 16 residues. Losses at the gene ends were 5 bases for V and 1 base for J; bases not matched to a gene: 10. Study-wide points: Ad26.COV2.S recipients had broader spike-specific TCRs (P = 0.0014). Responses of spike-specific T cells (both CD8+ and CD4+) reportedly showed substantial breadth after vaccination. Breadth of non-spike TCRs did not differ between vaccinees and placebo recipients.

The TCR comes from a person aged 18 to 59 who received the Ad26.COV2.S COVID-19 vaccine or a placebo. Sequenced here: peripheral blood, sampled in a trial of Ad26.COV2.S vaccine versus placebo. V gene TRBV27 combines with J gene TRBJ1-2, with 7 bases aligning to TRBD1. DNA of the CDR3: TGTGCCAGCAGTAAGGCCGGGACAGTCTATAACTATGGCTACACCTTC. Amino acid sequence: CASSKAGTVYNYGYTF.